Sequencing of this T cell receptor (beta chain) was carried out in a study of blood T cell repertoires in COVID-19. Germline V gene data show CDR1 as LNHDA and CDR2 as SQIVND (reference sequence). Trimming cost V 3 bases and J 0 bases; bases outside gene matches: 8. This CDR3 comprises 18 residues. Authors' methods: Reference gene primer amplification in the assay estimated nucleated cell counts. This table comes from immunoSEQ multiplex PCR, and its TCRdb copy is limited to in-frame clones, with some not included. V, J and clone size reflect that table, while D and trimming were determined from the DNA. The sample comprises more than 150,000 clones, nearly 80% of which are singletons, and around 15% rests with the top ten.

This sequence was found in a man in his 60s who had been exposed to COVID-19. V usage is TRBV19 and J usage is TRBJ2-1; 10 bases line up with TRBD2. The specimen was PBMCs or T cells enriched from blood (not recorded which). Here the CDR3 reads CASSMVASGGSSYNEQFF. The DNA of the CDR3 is TGTGCCAGTAGTATGGTGGCTAGCGGGGGTAGCTCCTACAATGAGCAGTTCTTC. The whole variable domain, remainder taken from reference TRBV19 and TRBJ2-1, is DGGITQSPKYLFRKEGQNVTLSCEQNLNHDAMYWYRQDPGQGLRLIYYSQIVNDFQKGDIAEGYSVSREKKESFPLTVTSAQKNPTAFYLCASSMVASGGSSYNEQFFGPGTRLTVL.